A selection of T cell receptor beta chains follows, all from one sample in a study of T cells after yellow fever vaccination. MiXCR, run by TCRdb on the 5' RACE reads, gives a single entry per CDR3 protein. Among some 300,000 distinct CDR3 sequences, roughly 3.5% were seen once, and the ten largest hold less than 25%. This sample comprised PBMCs, obtained on the day of the yellow fever booster vaccination. The source is a young man who received the YFV17D yellow fever vaccine. The CDR3 runs from the conserved cysteine through the conserved F or W. A D gene is named only where the DNA matches it firmly. The size of a clone is reported for some rows only, either as once, few or many, or as a class for expanded clones.

d_call	v_call	j_call	clone_size	cdr3_aa	cdr3_nt
TRBD2	TRBV10-3	TRBJ2-1	few	CAISESYSGGGGEQFF	TGTGCCATCAGTGAGTCGTATAGCGGGGGGGGCGGTGAGCAGTTCTTC
-	TRBV12-3/TRBV12-4	TRBJ2-3	many	CASSLLGALATQYF	TGTGCCAGCAGTTTATTGGGGGCCCTCGCAACGCAGTATTTT
TRBD1	TRBV4-1	TRBJ2-7	few	CASSTGTAYEQYF	TGCGCCAGCAGCACCGGGACAGCCTACGAGCAGTACTTC
TRBD1	TRBV29-1	TRBJ2-2	many	CSVAGTGIGGEPGELFF	TGCAGCGTTGCCGGGACAGGGATTGGAGGGGAGCCCGGGGAGCTGTTTTTT
-	TRBV5-1	TRBJ2-7	many	CASSSDPGSRWEQYF	TGCGCCAGCAGCTCCGACCCCGGTTCTAGATGGGAGCAGTACTTC
-	TRBV5-1	TRBJ2-2	-	CASSFQVGGELFF	TGCGCCAGCAGCTTCCAAGTTGGCGGGGAGCTGTTTTTT
-	TRBV5-1	TRBJ2-5	many	CASSLRSIRYQETQYF	TGCGCCAGCAGCTTGCGCTCAATACGATACCAAGAGACCCAGTACTTC
TRBD2	TRBV23-1	TRBJ2-1	-	CASSPGLAGVFYNEQFF	TGCGCCAGCAGTCCGGGACTAGCGGGAGTTTTTTACAATGAGCAGTTCTTC
TRBD2	TRBV9	TRBJ2-1	many	CASSVAGRLAGLNEQFF	TGTGCCAGCAGCGTAGCGGGTAGGCTAGCGGGGCTCAATGAGCAGTTCTTC
-	TRBV2	TRBJ1-1	many	CASFRVGTEAFF	TGTGCCAGCTTCCGGGTGGGCACTGAAGCTTTCTTT
-	TRBV18	TRBJ2-5	many	CASSPYGEGETQYF	TGTGCCAGCTCACCCTACGGTGAGGGAGAGACCCAGTACTTC
-	TRBV18	TRBJ1-1	many	CASSPSGGDAEAFF	TGTGCCAGCTCACCGTCCGGGGGGGATGCTGAAGCTTTCTTT
-	TRBV20-1	TRBJ2-1	many	CSARVGVSSYNEQFF	TGCAGTGCTAGAGTGGGGGTGAGCTCCTACAATGAGCAGTTCTTC
TRBD2	TRBV3-1	TRBJ2-2	-	CASSQDPRTRLFGELFF	TGTGCCAGCAGCCAAGATCCCAGGACTAGGTTATTCGGGGAGCTGTTTTTT
-	TRBV28	TRBJ1-1	-	CASWGGGWGTEAFF	TGTGCCAGCTGGGGCGGGGGATGGGGCACTGAAGCTTTCTTT
-	TRBV6-6	TRBJ2-4	-	CASSYLELAKNIQYF	TGTGCCAGCAGTTACCTGGAACTAGCCAAAAACATTCAGTACTTC
TRBD1	TRBV29-1	TRBJ1-4	-	CSVGEGGPNEKLFF	TGCAGCGTGGGGGAAGGGGGCCCCAATGAAAAACTGTTTTTT